This TCR beta chain was captured by sequencing in a study of memory CD4+ T cells and cytomegalovirus serostatus. V lost 0 bases to trimming and J lost 7 bases, with 10 bases between them. The CDR3 length is 15 residues. Germline values: CDR1 SGHTA, CDR2 FQGNSA. The sort gate was single viable CD3+CD4+CD8-CD45RO+ cells for memory CD4+ T cells. Only in-frame clones appear in the TCRdb table, and some are missing; sequencing was by immunoSEQ multiplex PCR. This sample has 50,000 to 75,000 clones; around 83% occur once, and the top ten carry roughly 0.88%. The gene calls are TRBV7-2 and TRBJ1-6, with D possibly being TRBD1 (6 bases). This receptor was taken from an adult in good health and CMV-seronegative. The sequenced material came from memory CD4+ T cells from blood. DNA of the CDR3: TGTGCCAGCAGCTTAGCCCCGGGGGCAAATTCACCCCTCCACTTT. This translates into CASSLAPGANSPLHF.